The T cell receptor beta chain described here comes from a study of T cell responses to AZD1222 COVID-19 vaccine. Study observations and caveats: Donors were mostly white British, more females; clonal diversity possibly underestimated. Baseline seropositivity occurred in only a handful of AZD1222 recipients. Reports say nearly half of spike-specific TCRs go after unmutated variant regions. None of the repertoires were sampled until the peak T cell response had passed.

Generated by immunoSEQ multiplex PCR, the TCRdb table keeps only in-frame clones and is missing some. Among approximately 110,000 clones listed, 90% to 95% were seen once. CDR3 length: 12 amino acids. Trimming shortened V by 8 bases and J by 6 bases, and 11 bases separated the two germline ends. Germline-derived CDR1 and CDR2 are MRHNA and SNTAGT. As concerns this clone: Its antigen is currently unknown.

This clonotype was sampled from an adult in good health. The genes are TRBV6-4 and TRBJ1-5; D might be TRBD1 (5 bases). Sequencing was performed on peripheral blood, taken on day 0 of AZD1222 vaccination. This CDR3 is CASRTLGQPQHF. Written as DNA, the CDR3 is TGTGCCAGCCGGACATTAGGTCAGCCCCAGCATTTT.